The rows below give T cell receptor beta chains drawn from one sample of a study of T cell changes during pregnancy in multiple sclerosis. Data came from immunoSEQ multiplex PCR; TCRdb stores just in-frame clones and leaves some out. Counted here are some 77,000 clones, around 89% occurring once; the ten biggest clones make up approximately 2%. The sample was peripheral blood, taken before pregnancy. Receptors originate from a female donor with multiple sclerosis, enrolled in a pregnancy study. The CDR3 runs from the conserved cysteine through the conserved F or W. The order of the fields is J gene, D gene, clone size, V gene, CDR3 DNA, CDR3 protein. The D gene is left open where the match is weak. Clone size is stated in some rows and not others, as once, few, many or a class when expanded.

TRBJ1-1 | TRBD1 | . | TRBV6-1 | TGTGCCAGCAGGGGACAGGGGATGGTTGGCACTGAAGCTTTCTTT | CASRGQGMVGTEAFF
TRBJ2-5 | . | . | TRBV7-9 | TGTGCCAGCAGCTTAGGGACAGCAGGTTGGGGACAAGAGACCCAGTACTTC | CASSLGTAGWGQETQYF
TRBJ1-1 | TRBD1 | . | TRBV7-9 | TGTGCCAGCAGCTTAAGCGGGGCAGGGGGCGCGGCTGAAGCTTTCTTT | CASSLSGAGGAAEAFF
TRBJ2-7 | . | . | TRBV4-3 | TGCGCCAGCAGCCTCTACCCCCAGGGCTACGAGCAGTACTTC | CASSLYPQGYEQYF
TRBJ2-1 | . | once | TRBV7-6 | TGTGCCAGCGCGGCAGGGAACAATGAGCAGTTCTTC | CASAAGNNEQFF
TRBJ1-2 | TRBD1 | . | TRBV19 | TGTGCCAGTAGTATAGGACAGGGGGATGGCTACACCTTC | CASSIGQGDGYTF
TRBJ1-2 | . | . | TRBV5-5 | TGTGCCAGCAGCTTGGGTGGCATCCTGAACTATGGCTACACCTTC | CASSLGGILNYGYTF
TRBJ2-7 | . | . | TRBV28 | TGTGCCAGCACAGGGATCCTACGCGTGCAGTACTTC | CASTGILRVQYF
TRBJ2-3 | . | . | TRBV7-9 | TGTGCCAGCAGCCGGACAGGATGGGGGGCAGATACGCAGTATTTT | CASSRTGWGADTQYF
TRBJ2-7 | . | once | TRBV5-8 | TGTGCCAGCAGCTTGGATGAGGCAGGGGAGTCCTACGAGCAGTACTTC | CASSLDEAGESYEQYF
TRBJ1-4 | TRBD1 | . | TRBV30 | TGTGCCTGGAGTGTAACAGGGGTTGGCGAAAAACTGTTTTTT | CAWSVTGVGEKLFF
TRBJ2-1 | . | . | TRBV5-1 | TGCGCCAGCAGCTTGGCGGGGAACACCTACAATGAGCAGTTCTTC | CASSLAGNTYNEQFF
TRBJ1-5 | . | . | TRBV19 | TGTGCCAGTAGTATTGGTGGAGGGGTTAGTCAGCCCCAGCATTTT | CASSIGGGVSQPQHF
TRBJ1-2 | . | . | TRBV5-1 | TGCGCCAGCAGCTTGGAACAGGCCCGGGGGTATGGCTACACCTTC | CASSLEQARGYGYTF
TRBJ2-1 | TRBD2 | . | TRBV7-2 | TGTGCCAGCAGCCCGCGGGGGAGCTCCTACAATGAGCAGTTCTTC | CASSPRGSSYNEQFF
TRBJ2-7 | TRBD1 | . | TRBV28 | TGTGCCAGCCATAGGGGGCGGTACTACGAGCAGTACTTC | CASHRGRYYEQYF
TRBJ1-1 | TRBD1 | . | TRBV10-3 | TGTGCCATCAGCGGACAGGGAATGGGTACTGAAGCTTTCTTT | CAISGQGMGTEAFF
TRBJ2-5 | . | . | TRBV2 | TGTGCCAGCAGTGACCGAGGCCGGAGGGGACTGACGGAGACCCAGTACTTC | CASSDRGRRGLTETQYF